The 21 T cell receptor beta chains presented below share a single source sample, sequenced in a study of blood T cell repertoires in COVID-19. Sequenced by immunoSEQ multiplex PCR; TCRdb stores in-frame clones only, minus some. The data show about 40,000 clones, with around 85% seen just once and 25% to 35% held by the top ten. Sequencing was carried out using peripheral blood. These receptors all come from a man older than 75 with active or convalescent COVID-19.

The chain uses TRBV3-1 (or the pseudogene TRBV3-2) and TRBJ1-2; D gene uncertain. The CDR3 consists of 16 residues. V was cut by 6 bases and J by 0 bases, with 17 bases left in between. Per germline, CDR1 LGHDT and CDR2 YNNKEL (reference sequence). CDR3 sequence: CASRPVGKGANYGYTF. CDR3 in DNA: TGTGCCAGCAGACCCGTGGGAAAGGGAGCTAACTATGGCTACACCTTC.

The chain employs TRBV5-1 and TRBJ2-3; 8 bases align to TRBD2. The CDR3 covers 14 residues. Germline values: CDR1 SGHRS, CDR2 YFSETQ. Trimming at V came to 1 base and at J to 6 bases, leaving 4 bases not matched to a gene. The CDR3 protein is CASSLSGGLDTQYF. The CDR3 nucleotides read TGCGCCAGCAGCTTGTCGGGGGGGCTGGATACGCAGTATTTT.

The chain has TRBV9 and TRBJ2-1; D gene ambiguous. Germline V gene sequence: CDR1 SGDLS, CDR2 YYNGEE. The CDR3 is 14 residues long. V shed 0 bases and J shed 9 bases, with 13 bases lying between them. The CDR3: CASSVEWSSPEQFF. In DNA form, the CDR3 reads TGTGCCAGCAGCGTAGAGTGGAGTAGCCCTGAGCAGTTCTTC.

This chain uses TRBV5-6 with TRBJ2-5; TRBD2 aligns across 14 bases. This CDR3 spans 17 amino acids. The germline V gene encodes CDR1 SGHDT and CDR2 YYEEEE. V lost 0 bases, J lost 4 bases, and 5 bases stayed unmatched. The DNA of the CDR3 is TGTGCCAGCAGCTTGGGACTAGCGGGGGGGCCTGGAGAGACCCAGTACTTC. Translation gives CASSLGLAGGPGETQYF.

The chain has TRBV6-1 and TRBJ1-3; D is ambiguous. V gave up 2 bases and J gave up 7 bases, with 12 bases separating them. Germline V CDR1 and CDR2: MNHNS, SASEGT. CDR3 length: 14 residues. CDR3 in DNA: TGTGCCAGCAGTGAAACTAGGGCGTTCAACACCATATATTTT. Residues: CASSETRAFNTIYF.

This chain connects TRBV19 to TRBJ1-3; no clear D gene. This CDR3 region has 15 residues. The germline V gene encodes CDR1 LNHDA and CDR2 SQIVND (reference sequence). With 2 bases removed from V and 4 bases from J, the gap between germline ends came to 12 bases. CDR3 nucleotide sequence: TGTGCCAGTAGTATAAAGACAACGGGAGGAAACACCATATATTTT. The encoded protein is CASSIKTTGGNTIYF.

This chain uses TRBV18 with TRBJ2-3; D is possibly TRBD1 (6 bases). The germline V gene encodes CDR1 KGHSH and CDR2 LQKENI. V was shortened by 5 bases and J by 3 bases, with 6 bases between the two germline ends. The CDR3 covers 12 residues. In DNA form, the CDR3 reads TGTGCCAGCTCAAGGGGGACAGATACGCAGTATTTT. It is translated as CASSRGTDTQYF. Full variable domain (missing parts from reference TRBV18 and TRBJ2-3): NAGVMQNPRHLVRRRGQEARLRCSPMKGHSHVYWYRQLPEEGLKFMVYLQKENIIDESGMPKERFSAEFPKEGPSILRIQQVVRGDSAAYFCASSRGTDTQYFGPGTRLTVL.

This chain joins TRBV3-1 (or the pseudogene TRBV3-2) and TRBJ1-3; D is unclear. The germline gives CDR1 LGHDT, CDR2 YNNKEL (reference sequence). V dropped 0 bases and J dropped 5 bases, with 17 bases sitting between them. This CDR3 spans 17 amino acids. The CDR3 DNA reads as TGTGCCAGCAGCCAAGATCAGGAATTCCGGAGGCGAAACACCATATATTTT. Its translation is CASSQDQEFRRRNTIYF.

This chain joins TRBV19 and TRBJ1-5; D is perhaps TRBD1 (5 bases). CDR1 LNHDA and CDR2 SQIVND come from the germline V gene (reference sequence). Trimming removed 7 bases from V and 6 bases from J, with 22 bases in between. This CDR3 is 16 amino acids long. CDR3 sequence reads: CASTTGVSRGSQPQHF. CDR3 nucleotides: TGTGCCAGTACCACGGGGGTGAGTCGGGGGAGTCAGCCCCAGCATTTT.

The chain recombines TRBV5-1 with TRBJ2-3; 9 bases map to TRBD2. There are 15 residues in the CDR3. Germline V gene data show CDR1 as SGHRS and CDR2 as YFSETQ. V was clipped by 0 bases and J by 1 base; unmatched bases: 0. CDR3 sequence (DNA): TGCGCCAGCAGCTTGGGCGGGGGGGGCACAGATACGCAGTATTTT. Translation: CASSLGGGGTDTQYF. Combining the CDR3 with reference TRBV5-1 and TRBJ2-3 gives the whole variable domain KAGVTQTPRYLIKTRGQQVTLSCSPISGHRSVSWYQQTPGQGLQFLFEYFSETQRNKGNFPGRFSGRQFSNSRSEMNVSTLELGDSALYLCASSLGGGGTDTQYFGPGTRLTVL.

V usage is TRBV9 and J usage is TRBJ2-7, with D maybe TRBD2 (5 bases). The CDR3 is made up of 17 amino acids. Trimming cost V 0 bases and J 6 bases, with 22 bases left between them. The germline V gene has CDR1 SGDLS and CDR2 YYNGEE. The CDR3 spells CASSVAEVGGRAVEQYF. As DNA, the CDR3 is TGTGCCAGCAGCGTAGCTGAGGTTGGCGGACGAGCGGTCGAGCAGTACTTC. Full variable domain (outside the CDR3, taken from reference TRBV9 and TRBJ2-7): DSGVTQTPKHLITATGQRVTLRCSPRSGDLSVYWYQQSLDQGLQFLIQYYNGEERAKGNILERFSAQQFPDLHSELNLSSLELGDSALYFCASSVAEVGGRAVEQYFGPGTRLTVT.

V and J are TRBV7-2 and TRBJ2-2; 10 nucleotides align to TRBD2. The CDR3 is 18 residues long. CDR1 and CDR2 (germline): SGHTA, FQGNSA. The V and J ends lost 1 base and 3 bases, in that order; junction bases with no gene match: 8. The CDR3 protein is CASSLGGFSGRYTGELFF. CDR3 sequence (DNA): TGTGCCAGCAGCTTAGGCGGGTTTAGCGGGAGGTACACCGGGGAGCTGTTTTTT. Variable domain in full (rest from reference TRBV7-2 and TRBJ2-2): GAGVSQSPSNKVTEKGKDVELRCDPISGHTALYWYRQSLGQGLEFLIYFQGNSAPDKSGLPSDRFSAERTGGSVSTLTIQRTQQEDSAVYLCASSLGGFSGRYTGELFFGEGSRLTVL.

This clone was counted once. This chain connects TRBV5-1 to TRBJ1-1; 9 nucleotides line up with TRBD1. Germline V gene lookup returns CDR1 SGHRS and CDR2 YFSETQ. The length of the CDR3 is 14 residues. After removal of 4 bases from V and 1 base from J, the junction contained 2 bases not matched to a gene. CDR3 loop: CASSLDRGNTEAFF. CDR3 sequence (DNA): TGCGCCAGCAGCCTGGACAGGGGGAACACTGAAGCTTTCTTT.

V gene TRBV7-9 combines with J gene TRBJ2-3, with 10 bases that match TRBD2. Unmatched junction bases numbered 0, after V lost 0 bases and J lost 3 bases. Germline CDR1 and CDR2: SEHNR and FQNEAQ (reference sequence). This CDR3 is built from 15 residues. CDR3 loop: CASSLASGGTDTQYF. The CDR3 DNA sequence: TGTGCCAGCAGCTTAGCTAGCGGGGGGACAGATACGCAGTATTTT.

The chain is built from TRBV5-5 and TRBJ2-5; D possibly corresponds to TRBD2 (5 bases). V gave up 2 bases and J gave up 1 base, with 15 bases separating them. Germline CDR1 reads SGHKS; CDR2 reads YYEKEE (reference sequence). The CDR3 has 16 residues. This CDR3 is CASSFGAGRSQETQYF. The CDR3 region has the DNA TGTGCCAGCAGCTTCGGCGCGGGCAGAAGCCAAGAGACCCAGTACTTC.

This clone has only one observation. The chain combines TRBV6-5 with TRBJ1-5, with D unresolved. This CDR3 comprises 15 residues. CDR1 is MNHEY and CDR2 is SVGAGI in the germline V gene. With 3 bases removed from V and 4 bases from J, the gap between germline ends came to 13 bases. The CDR3 DNA is TGTGCCAGCAGTTATGCGGGGTTCGGGAATCAGCCCCAGCATTTT. Translation: CASSYAGFGNQPQHF.

The genes are TRBV4-1 and TRBJ2-7; 8 positions match TRBD2. The CDR3 totals 16 residues. V trimming: 0 bases; J trimming: 2 bases; junction bases outside the gene matches: 6. Germline CDR1 and CDR2: MGHRA and YSYEKL. The CDR3 sequence is CASSQEGLVGAYEQYF. The CDR3 bases are TGCGCCAGCAGCCAAGAGGGACTAGTTGGCGCCTACGAGCAGTACTTC.

The chain couples TRBV6-5 to TRBJ1-1; TRBD1 aligns across 7 bases. V lost 0 bases, J lost 1 base, and 5 bases stayed unmatched. The CDR3 is 16 amino acids. CDR1 is MNHEY and CDR2 is SVGAGI in the germline V gene. CDR3 bases: TGTGCCAGCAGTTACTCGACGGGACAGACGAACACTGAAGCTTTCTTT. As protein: CASSYSTGQTNTEAFF.

V usage is TRBV19 and J usage is TRBJ2-3; D unclear. V was shortened by 5 bases and J by 6 bases, with 6 bases between the two germline ends. The germline gives CDR1 LNHDA, CDR2 SQIVND (reference sequence). CDR3 length: 11 residues. The CDR3 sequence is CASSVGDTQYF. The CDR3 nucleotides are TGTGCCAGTAGTGTCGGGGATACGCAGTATTTT.

The rearrangement links TRBV11-2 to TRBJ2-3, with TRBD2 matching over 9 bases. The germline V gene has CDR1 SGHAT and CDR2 FQNNGV. CDR3 length: 18 residues. J lost 5 bases, V lost 1 base, and 13 bases had no gene match. CDR3 nucleotide sequence: TGTGCCAGCAGCTTAGCTGTCGCTATGCGGGGGGGGTTAGATACGCAGTATTTT. As protein: CASSLAVAMRGGLDTQYF.

The count of this clone is one. The V call is TRBV9, the J call TRBJ2-3; D is unresolved. V lost 5 bases and J 2 bases, leaving 12 bases between the germline ends. Germline values: CDR1 SGDLS, CDR2 YYNGEE. This CDR3 is built from 14 residues. The CDR3 sequence is CASSEEISTDTQYF. CDR3 nucleotide sequence: TGTGCCAGCAGTGAGGAGATCTCCACAGATACGCAGTATTTT.